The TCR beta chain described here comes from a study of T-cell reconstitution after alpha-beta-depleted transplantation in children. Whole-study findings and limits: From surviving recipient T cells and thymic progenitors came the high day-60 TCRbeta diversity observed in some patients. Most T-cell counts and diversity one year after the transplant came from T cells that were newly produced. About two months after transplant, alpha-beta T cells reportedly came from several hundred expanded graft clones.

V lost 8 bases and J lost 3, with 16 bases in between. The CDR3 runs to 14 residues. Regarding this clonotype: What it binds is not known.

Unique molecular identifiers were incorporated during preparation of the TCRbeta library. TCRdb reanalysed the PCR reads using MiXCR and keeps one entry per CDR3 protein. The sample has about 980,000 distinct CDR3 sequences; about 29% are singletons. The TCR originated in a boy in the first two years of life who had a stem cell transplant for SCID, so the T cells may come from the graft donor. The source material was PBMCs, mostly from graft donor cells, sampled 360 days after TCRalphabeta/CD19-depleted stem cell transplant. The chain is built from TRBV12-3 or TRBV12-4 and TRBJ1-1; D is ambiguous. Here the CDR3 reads CASGYDLVDTEAFF. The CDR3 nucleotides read TGTGCCAGCGGGTATGATCTCGTTGACACTGAAGCTTTCTTT.